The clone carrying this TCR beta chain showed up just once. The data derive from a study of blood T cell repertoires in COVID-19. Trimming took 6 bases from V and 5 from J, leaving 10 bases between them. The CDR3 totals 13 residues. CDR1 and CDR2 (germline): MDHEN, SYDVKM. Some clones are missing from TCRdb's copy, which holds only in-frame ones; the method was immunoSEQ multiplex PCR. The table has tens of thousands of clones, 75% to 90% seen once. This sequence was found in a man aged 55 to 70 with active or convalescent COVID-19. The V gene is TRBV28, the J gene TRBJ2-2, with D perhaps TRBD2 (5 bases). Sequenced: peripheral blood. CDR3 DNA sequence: TGTGCCAGCAGCCATACTAGGACCGGGGAGCTGTTTTTT. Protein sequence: CASSHTRTGELFF.